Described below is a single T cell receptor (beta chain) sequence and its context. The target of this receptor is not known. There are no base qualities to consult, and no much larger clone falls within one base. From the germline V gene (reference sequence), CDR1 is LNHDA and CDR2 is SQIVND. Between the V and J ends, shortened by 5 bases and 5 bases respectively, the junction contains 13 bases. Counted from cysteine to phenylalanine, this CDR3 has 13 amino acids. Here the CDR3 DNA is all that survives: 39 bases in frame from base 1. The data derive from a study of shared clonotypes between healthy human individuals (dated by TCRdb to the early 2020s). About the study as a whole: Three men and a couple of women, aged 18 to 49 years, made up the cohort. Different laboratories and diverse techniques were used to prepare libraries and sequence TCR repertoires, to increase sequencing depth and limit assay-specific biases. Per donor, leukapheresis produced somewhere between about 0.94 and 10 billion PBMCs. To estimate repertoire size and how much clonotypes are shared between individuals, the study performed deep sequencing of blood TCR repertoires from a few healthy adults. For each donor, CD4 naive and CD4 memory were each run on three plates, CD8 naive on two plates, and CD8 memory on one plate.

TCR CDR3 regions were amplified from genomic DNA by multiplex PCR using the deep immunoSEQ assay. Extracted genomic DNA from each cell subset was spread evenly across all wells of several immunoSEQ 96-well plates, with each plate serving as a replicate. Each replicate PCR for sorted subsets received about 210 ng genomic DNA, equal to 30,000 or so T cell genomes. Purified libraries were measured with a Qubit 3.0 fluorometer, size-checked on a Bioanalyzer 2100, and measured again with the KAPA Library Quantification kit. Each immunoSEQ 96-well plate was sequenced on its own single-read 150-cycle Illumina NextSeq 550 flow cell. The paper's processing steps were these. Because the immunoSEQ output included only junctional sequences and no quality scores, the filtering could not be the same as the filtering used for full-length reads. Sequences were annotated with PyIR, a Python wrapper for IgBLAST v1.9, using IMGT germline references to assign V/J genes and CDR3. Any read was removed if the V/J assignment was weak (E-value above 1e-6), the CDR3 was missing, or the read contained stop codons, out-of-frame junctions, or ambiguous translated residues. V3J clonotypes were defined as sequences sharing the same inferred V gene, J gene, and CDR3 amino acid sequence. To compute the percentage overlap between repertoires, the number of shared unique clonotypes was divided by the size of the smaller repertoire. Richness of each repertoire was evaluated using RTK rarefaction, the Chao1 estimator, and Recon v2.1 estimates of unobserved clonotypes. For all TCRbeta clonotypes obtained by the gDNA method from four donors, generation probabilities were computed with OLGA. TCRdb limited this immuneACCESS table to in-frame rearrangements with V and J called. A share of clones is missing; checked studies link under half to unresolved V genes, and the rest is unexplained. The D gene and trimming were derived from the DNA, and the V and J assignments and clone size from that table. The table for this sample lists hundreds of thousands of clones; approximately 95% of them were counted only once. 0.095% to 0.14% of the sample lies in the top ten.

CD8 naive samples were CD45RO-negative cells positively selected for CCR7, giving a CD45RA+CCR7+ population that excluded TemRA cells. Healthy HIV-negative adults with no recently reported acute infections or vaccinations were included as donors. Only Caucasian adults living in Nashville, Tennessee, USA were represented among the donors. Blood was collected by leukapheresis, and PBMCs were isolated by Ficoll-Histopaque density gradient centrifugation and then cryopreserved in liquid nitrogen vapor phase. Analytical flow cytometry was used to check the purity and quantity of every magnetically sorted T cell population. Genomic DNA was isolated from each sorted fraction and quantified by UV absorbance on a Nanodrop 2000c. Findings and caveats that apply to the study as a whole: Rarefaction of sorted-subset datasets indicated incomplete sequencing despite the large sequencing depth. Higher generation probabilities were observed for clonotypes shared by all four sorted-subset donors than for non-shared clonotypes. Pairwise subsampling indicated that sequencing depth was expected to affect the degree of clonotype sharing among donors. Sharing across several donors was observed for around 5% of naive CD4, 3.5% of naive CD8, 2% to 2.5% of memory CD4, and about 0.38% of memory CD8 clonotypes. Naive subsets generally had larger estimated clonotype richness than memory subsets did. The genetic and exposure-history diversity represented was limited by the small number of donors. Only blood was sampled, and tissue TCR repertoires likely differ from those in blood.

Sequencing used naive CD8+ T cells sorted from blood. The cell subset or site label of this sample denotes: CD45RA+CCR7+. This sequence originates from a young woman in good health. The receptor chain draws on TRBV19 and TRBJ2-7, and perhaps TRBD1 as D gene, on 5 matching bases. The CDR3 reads CASSRGRANEQYF. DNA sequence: TGTGCCAGTAGTCGTGGCAGGGCGAACGAGCAGTACTTC.